This T cell receptor beta chain was retrieved from a study of control samples from healthy donors and cancer patients (TCRdb year 2020). As regards this clone: The target of this receptor is not known. No base qualities exist here, and no much larger clone lies one base off it.

Library method: the immunoSEQ multiplex PCR assay. Held by TCRdb, this immuneACCESS table contains in-frame sequences only and omits some clones. Under half of the omission traces to an unresolved V gene where checked; the cause of the rest is unknown. Across this sample there are about 120,000 clones, with about 90% seen only once. Roughly 40% of the sample belongs to the ten largest clones. Based on the germline V gene, the CDR1 and CDR2 sequences are SGHRS and YFSETQ. Including the terminal cysteine and phenylalanine, the CDR3 comprises 14 residues. Only the CDR3 portion is preserved as DNA: 42 bases, with reading frame beginning at the first base. Germline trimming: 4 bases from V, 4 bases from J; junction bases outside gene matches: 4.

The receptor was derived from a man aged 45-65 years in good health. The rearrangement combines TRBV5-1 with TRBJ1-4; TRBD1 matches 7 bases in the middle. Sequenced input: blood. The encoded CDR3 is CASSKGQHNEKLFF. At the DNA level, the sequence is TGCGCCAGCAGCAAGGGACAGCATAATGAAAAACTGTTTTTT. The reference TRBV5-1 and TRBJ1-4 proteins fill in what lies around the CDR3, so the full variable domain reads KAGVTQTPRYLIKTRGQQVTLSCSPISGHRSVSWYQQTPGQGLQFLFEYFSETQRNKGNFPGRFSGRQFSNSRSEMNVSTLELGDSALYLCASSKGQHNEKLFFGSGTQLSVL.